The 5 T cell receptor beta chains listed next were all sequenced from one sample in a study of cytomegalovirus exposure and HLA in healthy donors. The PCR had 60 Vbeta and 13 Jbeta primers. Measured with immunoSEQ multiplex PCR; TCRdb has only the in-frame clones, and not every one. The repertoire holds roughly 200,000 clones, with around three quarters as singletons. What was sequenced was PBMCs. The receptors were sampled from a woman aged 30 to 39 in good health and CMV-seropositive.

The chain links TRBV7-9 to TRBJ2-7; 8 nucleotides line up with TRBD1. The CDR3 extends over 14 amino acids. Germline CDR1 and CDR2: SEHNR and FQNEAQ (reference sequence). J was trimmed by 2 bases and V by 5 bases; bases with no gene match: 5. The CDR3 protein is CASSAPGGPYEQYF. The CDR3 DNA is TGTGCCAGCAGCGCCCCAGGGGGCCCCTACGAGCAGTACTTC.

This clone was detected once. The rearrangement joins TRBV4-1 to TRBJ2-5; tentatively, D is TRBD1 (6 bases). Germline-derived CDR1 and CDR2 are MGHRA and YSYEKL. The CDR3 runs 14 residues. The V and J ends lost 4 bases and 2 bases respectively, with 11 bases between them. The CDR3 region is CASSLSRGQETQYF. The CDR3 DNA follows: TGCGCCAGCAGCCTATCGAGGGGGCAAGAGACCCAGTACTTC.

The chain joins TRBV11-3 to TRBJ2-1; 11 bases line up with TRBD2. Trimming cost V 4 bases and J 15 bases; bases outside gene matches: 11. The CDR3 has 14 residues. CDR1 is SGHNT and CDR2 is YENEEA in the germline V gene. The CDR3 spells CASSSTTSGGATFF. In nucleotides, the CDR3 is TGTGCCAGCAGCTCCACAACTAGCGGGGGCGCCACGTTCTTC.

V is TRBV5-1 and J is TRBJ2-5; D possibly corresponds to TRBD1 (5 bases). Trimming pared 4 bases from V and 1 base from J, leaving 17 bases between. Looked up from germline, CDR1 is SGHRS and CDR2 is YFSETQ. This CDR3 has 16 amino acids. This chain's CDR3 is CASSAKHQGIQETQYF. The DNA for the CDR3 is TGCGCCAGCAGCGCGAAACACCAGGGAATCCAAGAGACCCAGTACTTC.

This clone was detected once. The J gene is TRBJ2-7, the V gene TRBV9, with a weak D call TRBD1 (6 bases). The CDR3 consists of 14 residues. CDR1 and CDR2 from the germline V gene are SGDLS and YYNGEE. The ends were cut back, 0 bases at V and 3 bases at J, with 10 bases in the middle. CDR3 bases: TGTGCCAGCAGCGTAGACAGGGCGGACTACGAGCAGTACTTC. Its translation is CASSVDRADYEQYF. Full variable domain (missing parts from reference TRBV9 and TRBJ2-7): DSGVTQTPKHLITATGQRVTLRCSPRSGDLSVYWYQQSLDQGLQFLIQYYNGEERAKGNILERFSAQQFPDLHSELNLSSLELGDSALYFCASSVDRADYEQYFGPGTRLTVT.